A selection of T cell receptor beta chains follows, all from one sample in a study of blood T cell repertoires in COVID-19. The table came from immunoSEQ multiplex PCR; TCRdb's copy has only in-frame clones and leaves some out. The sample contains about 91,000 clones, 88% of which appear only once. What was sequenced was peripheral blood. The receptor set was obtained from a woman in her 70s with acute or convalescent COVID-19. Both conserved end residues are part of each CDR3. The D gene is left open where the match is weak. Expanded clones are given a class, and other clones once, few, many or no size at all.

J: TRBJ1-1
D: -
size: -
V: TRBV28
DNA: TGTGCCAGCATCAGGAACACTGAAGCTTTCTTT
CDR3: CASIRNTEAFF

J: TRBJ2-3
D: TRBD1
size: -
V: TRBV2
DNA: TGTGCCAGCAGTGAAGGTCCAGGGGGAGATACGCAGTATTTT
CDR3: CASSEGPGGDTQYF

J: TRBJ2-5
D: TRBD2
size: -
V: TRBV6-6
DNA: TGTGCCAGCACCAAATGGCGGGAGGCTGGAGAGACCCAGTACTTC
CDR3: CASTKWREAGETQYF

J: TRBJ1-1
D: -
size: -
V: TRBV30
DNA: TGTGCCTGGAGGGCGGGGGGAAACACTGAAGCTTTCTTT
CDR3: CAWRAGGNTEAFF

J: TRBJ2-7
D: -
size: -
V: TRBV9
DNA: TGTGCCAGCAGCGTAGAGGCTAGCTCGACCTACGAGCAGTACTTC
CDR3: CASSVEASSTYEQYF

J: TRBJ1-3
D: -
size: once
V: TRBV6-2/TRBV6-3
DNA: TGTGCCAGCAGTTTCTCGCGGGCAGACTCTGGAAACACCATATATTTT
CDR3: CASSFSRADSGNTIYF

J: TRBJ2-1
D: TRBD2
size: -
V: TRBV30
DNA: TGTGCCTGGAGTGGGGGACTAGCGGGGAATGAGCAGTTCTTC
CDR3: CAWSGGLAGNEQFF

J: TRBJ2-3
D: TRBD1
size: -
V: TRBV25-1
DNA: TGTGCCAGCAGTGACGACAGGGTTTCAGCAGATACGCAGTATTTT
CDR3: CASSDDRVSADTQYF

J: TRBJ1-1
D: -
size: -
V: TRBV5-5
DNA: TGTGCCAGCAACACACCGGGACTCCCGAACACTGAAGCTTTCTTT
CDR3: CASNTPGLPNTEAFF

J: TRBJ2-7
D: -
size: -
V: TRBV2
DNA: -
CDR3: CASSTSGQTYEQYF

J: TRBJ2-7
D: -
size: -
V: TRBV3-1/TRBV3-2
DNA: TGTGCCAGCAGCCAAGATGGTGACAGGACTAGGGTTGGGCAGTACTTC
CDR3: CASSQDGDRTRVGQYF

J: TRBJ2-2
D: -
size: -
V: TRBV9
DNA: TGTGCCAGCAGCGTAGGGGGGGACACCGGGGAGCTGTTTTTT
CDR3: CASSVGGDTGELFF

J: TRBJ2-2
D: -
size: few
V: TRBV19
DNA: TGTGCCAGTAAGAGCAGGGGCTACCGAGACACCGGGGAGCTGTTTTTT
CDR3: CASKSRGYRDTGELFF

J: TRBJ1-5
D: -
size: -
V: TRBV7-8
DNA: TGTGCCAGCAGCTTTCCAGGGGTTTCCGGTAGCAATCAGCCCCAGCATTTT
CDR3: CASSFPGVSGSNQPQHF

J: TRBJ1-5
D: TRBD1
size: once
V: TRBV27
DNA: TGTGCCAGCAGTTCCGACAGGGTAAATCAGCCCCAGCATTTT
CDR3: CASSSDRVNQPQHF

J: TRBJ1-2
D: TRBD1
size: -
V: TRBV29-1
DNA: TGCAGCGTTGTGGACAGGGGTTCTGGCTACACCTTC
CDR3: CSVVDRGSGYTF

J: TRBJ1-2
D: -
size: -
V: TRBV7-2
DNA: TGTGCCAGCAGCCTTCAAGGACAGCTAGCTAACTATGGCTACACCTTC
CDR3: CASSLQGQLANYGYTF

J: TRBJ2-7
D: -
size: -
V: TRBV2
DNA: TGTGCCAGCAGTGAGAGCGTTCCCTACGAGCAGTACTTC
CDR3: CASSESVPYEQYF

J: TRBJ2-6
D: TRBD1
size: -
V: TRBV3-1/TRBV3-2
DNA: TGTGCCAGCAGCCAAAACAGGGGTACCGGGGCCAACGTCCTGACTTTC
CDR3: CASSQNRGTGANVLTF

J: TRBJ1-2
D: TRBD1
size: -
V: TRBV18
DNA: TGTGCCAGCTCCTCCGGGACAGGGGACTATGGCTACACCTTC
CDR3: CASSSGTGDYGYTF

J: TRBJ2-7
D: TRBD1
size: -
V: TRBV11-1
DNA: TGTGCCAGCAACCCAGCGCTGGGACAGACCTACGAGCAGTACTTC
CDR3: CASNPALGQTYEQYF

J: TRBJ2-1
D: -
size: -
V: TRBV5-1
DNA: TGCGCCAGCGGAATAGGGAGGAATGAGCAGTTCTTC
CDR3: CASGIGRNEQFF

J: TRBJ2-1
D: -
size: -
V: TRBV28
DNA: TGTGCCAGCAGCTTAACTCAGGATACTTACAATGAGCAGTTCTTC
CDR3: CASSLTQDTYNEQFF

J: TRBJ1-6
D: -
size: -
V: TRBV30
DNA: TGTGCCTGGAGTGGAGGGACTGGACTCAAAGTCGGTTCACCCCTCCACTTT
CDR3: CAWSGGTGLKVGSPLHF

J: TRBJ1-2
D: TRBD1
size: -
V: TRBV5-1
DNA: TGCGCCAGTCGGACAGGGAGTATTGACGACTATGGCTACACCTTC
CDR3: CASRTGSIDDYGYTF

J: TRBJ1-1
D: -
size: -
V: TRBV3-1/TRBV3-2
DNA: TGTGCCAGCAGCCAAGGGTCGGACACTGAAGCTTTCTTT
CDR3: CASSQGSDTEAFF

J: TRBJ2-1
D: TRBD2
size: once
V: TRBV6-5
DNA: TGTGCCAGCAGTTACTCTCCTAGCGGGAGCGATGAGCAGTTCTTC
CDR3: CASSYSPSGSDEQFF

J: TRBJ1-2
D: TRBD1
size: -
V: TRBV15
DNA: TGTGCCACCAGCAGAGATCCAGGGGGCCCCTATGGCTACACCTTC
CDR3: CATSRDPGGPYGYTF

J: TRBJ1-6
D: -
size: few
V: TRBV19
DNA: TGTGCCAGTAGTGTCCAACAGAATAATTCACCCCTCCACTTT
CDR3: CASSVQQNNSPLHF

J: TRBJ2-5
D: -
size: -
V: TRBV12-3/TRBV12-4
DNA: TGTGCCAGCAGGAAGGACAGCCAAGAGACCCAGTACTTC
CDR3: CASRKDSQETQYF

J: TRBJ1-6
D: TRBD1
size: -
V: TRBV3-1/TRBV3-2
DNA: TGTGCCAGCAGGGACAGGGAAAATTCACCCCTCCACTTT
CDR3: CASRDRENSPLHF

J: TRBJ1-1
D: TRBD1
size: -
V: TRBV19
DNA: TGTGCCAGTAGTATAGGAGTACAGGGGGCTGTGGTGACTGAAGCTTTCTTT
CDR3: CASSIGVQGAVVTEAFF

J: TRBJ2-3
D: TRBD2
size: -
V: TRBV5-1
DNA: TGCGCCAGCAGACAGGGACTAGCGGGAGCCGGAGATACGCAGTATTTT
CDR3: CASRQGLAGAGDTQYF

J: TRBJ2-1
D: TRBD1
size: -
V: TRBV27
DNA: TGTGCCAGCAGTATGGGGACAGGGAAATTGAATGAGCAGTTCTTC
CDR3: CASSMGTGKLNEQFF

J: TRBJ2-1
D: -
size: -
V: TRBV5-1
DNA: TGCGCCAGCAGCTTGTCAGGGTCAGCCTACAATGAGCAGTTCTTC
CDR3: CASSLSGSAYNEQFF

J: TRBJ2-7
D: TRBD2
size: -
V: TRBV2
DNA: TGTGCCAGCAGTAGCGGGACTAGCGGATACGAGCAGTACTTC
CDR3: CASSSGTSGYEQYF

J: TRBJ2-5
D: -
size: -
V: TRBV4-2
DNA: TGTGCCAGCAGCCAAGCTGCGGGGACGGTGGAGACCCAGTACTTC
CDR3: CASSQAAGTVETQYF

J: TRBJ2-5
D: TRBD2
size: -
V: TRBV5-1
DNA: TGCGCCAGCAGCTCCGGGACTAGCGGGAAAGAGACCCAGTACTTC
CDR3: CASSSGTSGKETQYF

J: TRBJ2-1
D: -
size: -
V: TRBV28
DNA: TGTGCCAGCAGTTCAAACACAAATGAGCAGTTCTTC
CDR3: CASSSNTNEQFF

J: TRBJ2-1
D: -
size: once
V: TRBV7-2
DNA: TGTGCCAGCAGCTCCAAGTTGGGACTCCCATACAATGAGCAGTTCTTC
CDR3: CASSSKLGLPYNEQFF

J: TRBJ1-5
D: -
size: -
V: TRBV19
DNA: TGTGCCAGTAGTATGGTAGGAGGGCCCCAGCATTTT
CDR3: CASSMVGGPQHF

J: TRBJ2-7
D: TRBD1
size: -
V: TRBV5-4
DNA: TGTGCCAGCAGCTTGGGGGGACAGGGGACCTACGAGCAGTACTTC
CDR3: CASSLGGQGTYEQYF

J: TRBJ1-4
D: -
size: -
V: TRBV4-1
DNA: TGCGCCAGCAGCCTAGGATCTGGGGGGAACGAAAAACTGTTTTTT
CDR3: CASSLGSGGNEKLFF

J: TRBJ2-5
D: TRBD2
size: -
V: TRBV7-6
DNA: TGTGCCAGCAGCGGTCGGGCTAGCGGACGGGGGGAGACCCAGTACTTC
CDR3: CASSGRASGRGETQYF

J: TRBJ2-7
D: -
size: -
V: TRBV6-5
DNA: TGTGCCAGCAGTAACAGTGGAACCTACGAGCAGTACTTC
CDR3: CASSNSGTYEQYF

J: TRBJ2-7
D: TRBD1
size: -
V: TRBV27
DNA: TGTGCCAGCAGTTTCCGGCCGGGACAGGGGTCGCGGAGACGGTGGGAGCAGTACTTC
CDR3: CASSFRPGQGSRRRWEQYF

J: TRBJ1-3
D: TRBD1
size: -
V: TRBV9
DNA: TGTGCCAGCAGCAACCCTGACAGGGTCTCTGGAAACACCATATATTTT
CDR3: CASSNPDRVSGNTIYF

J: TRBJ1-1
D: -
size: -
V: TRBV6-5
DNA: TGTGCCAGCAGCAACAAACAGGGCGGGAACACTGAAGCTTTCTTT
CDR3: CASSNKQGGNTEAFF

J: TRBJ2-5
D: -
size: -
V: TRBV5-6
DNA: TGTGCCAGCAGCGGACTCCGGGAGTATGAAGAGACCCAGTACTTC
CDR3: CASSGLREYEETQYF

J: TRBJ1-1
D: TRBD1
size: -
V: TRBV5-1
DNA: TGCGCCAGCAGCGGAGGGGACAGGGGTACTGAAGCTTTCTTT
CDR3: CASSGGDRGTEAFF

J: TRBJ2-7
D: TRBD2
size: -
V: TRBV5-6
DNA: TGTGCCAGCAGCTTGGGACTAGCGGGGGGCGCCTACGAGCAGTACTTC
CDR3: CASSLGLAGGAYEQYF

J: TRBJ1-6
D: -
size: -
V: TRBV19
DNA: TGTGCCAGTAGAAAAAGGGGTGGCTCCTATAATTCACCCCTCCACTTT
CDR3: CASRKRGGSYNSPLHF

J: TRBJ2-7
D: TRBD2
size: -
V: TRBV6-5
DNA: TGTGCCAGCAGTTACTCGCTTAGCGGGAGTTACGAGCAGTACTTC
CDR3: CASSYSLSGSYEQYF

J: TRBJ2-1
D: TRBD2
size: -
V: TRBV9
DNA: TGTGCCAGCAGCCCAAGGACTAGCCTCTCCTACAATGAGCAGTTCTTC
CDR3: CASSPRTSLSYNEQFF

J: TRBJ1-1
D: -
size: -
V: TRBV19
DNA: TGTGCCAGTAGTATCGGGGGGGTTATGAACACTGAAGCTTTCTTT
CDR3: CASSIGGVMNTEAFF

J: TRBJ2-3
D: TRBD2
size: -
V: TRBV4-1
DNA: TGCGCCAGCAGCCAAGGACCAGCGGGAGTACAGGATACGCAGTATTTT
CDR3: CASSQGPAGVQDTQYF

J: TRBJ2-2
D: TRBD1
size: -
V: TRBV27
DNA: TGTGCCAGCAGTAGACAGGGCCATTACACCGGGGAGCTGTTTTTT
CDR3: CASSRQGHYTGELFF

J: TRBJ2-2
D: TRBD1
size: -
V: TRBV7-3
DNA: TGTGCCAGCAGCGAGGGACAGCTTTCTACCGGGGAGCTGTTTTTT
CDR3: CASSEGQLSTGELFF

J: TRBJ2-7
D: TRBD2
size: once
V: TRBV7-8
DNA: TGTGCCAGCAGCCGAGCGGGTACTAGCGGGAGTGGCGGATACGAGCAGTACTTC
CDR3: CASSRAGTSGSGGYEQYF